The source of this T cell receptor beta chain is a study of post-analysis software for immune sequencing data. The TCR beta cDNA libraries contained unique molecular identifiers. Approximately 500,000 cDNA molecules were obtained from approximately 0.91 to 9.4 million T cells. MiXCR, applied by TCRdb to the PCR reads, yields one record per CDR3 protein. The sample lists hundreds of thousands of distinct CDR3 sequences, around 27% occurring once. Study findings and constraints: There were five or six TRBV segments more frequent in patients than controls, and TRBV5-6, TRBV5-1 and TRBV20-1 were among them. With F measure, samples from one preparation batch clustered together strongly. Multiple sclerosis patients showed significantly lower normalized Chao1 diversity than controls did.

This CDR3 spans 17 amino acids. The germline gives CDR1 MNHEY, CDR2 SMNVEV (reference sequence). With V trimmed by 1 base and J by 6 bases, 7 bases remained unmatched. Note on this clonotype: The antigen is not known.

Material for sequencing was blood. This sequence originates from a girl under 18 with multiple sclerosis. The rearrangement links TRBV27 to TRBJ2-1; TRBD2 matches at 12 bases. CDR3 in amino acids: CASSLYGTSGLGNEQFF. Here the CDR3 DNA reads TGTGCCAGCAGTTTATATGGGACTAGCGGGTTAGGCAATGAGCAGTTCTTC.